The next 11 T cell receptor beta chains were all read from a single sample in a study of T cell repertoires in cytomegalovirus infection. MiXCR was run by TCRdb on the reads, yielding one entry per CDR3 protein. Among 500,000 to 600,000 distinct CDR3 sequences listed, more than 15% were seen once. The sequenced material came from CD8+ T cells from PBMCs. The origin of the receptors is a human donor in good health (CMV status not recorded). Some clones in this sample may be carry-over from other donors' samples.

In its sample, this clonotype was seen a few times. The chain uses TRBV6-2 or TRBV6-3 and TRBJ1-5; D not certain. This CDR3 is 13 amino acids long. V lost 5 bases and J lost 8, with 13 bases in between. CDR1 is MNHEY, CDR2 SVGEGT, per germline. The CDR3 DNA follows: TGTGCCAGCAGTGCCGGATTCAGGAAGCCCCAGCATTTT. Protein sequence: CASSAGFRKPQHF.

This chain links TRBV5-5 with TRBJ2-2; 9 bases are shared with TRBD1. The V gene's germline CDR1 is SGHKS and CDR2 YYEKEE (reference sequence). The CDR3 contains 16 residues. The V segment lost 0 bases and the J segment 5 bases; nucleotides outside the gene matches: 5. The CDR3 nucleotides are TGTGCCAGCAGCTTGGGCGGGACAGGGCGAACCGGGGAGCTGTTTTTT. The encoded protein is CASSLGGTGRTGELFF.

The chain employs TRBV27 and TRBJ2-7; perhaps TRBD1 as D (6 bases). This CDR3 has 14 amino acids. V was pared by 0 bases and J by 7 bases, with 13 bases between. From germline, CDR1 is MNHEY and CDR2 SMNVEV (reference sequence). As DNA, the CDR3 is TGTGCCAGCAGTTTATCAGGGGGATCTTTGGAGCAGTACTTC. Translation gives CASSLSGGSLEQYF.

This rearrangement joins TRBV28 to TRBJ1-3; TRBD1 aligns across 11 bases. Trimming at V came to 7 bases and at J to 1 base, leaving 3 bases not matched to a gene. The germline V gene encodes CDR1 MDHEN and CDR2 SYDVKM. The CDR3 is made up of 15 amino acids. The CDR3 protein is CASTRDRGSGNTIYF. The CDR3 DNA reads as TGTGCCAGCACCCGGGACAGGGGGTCTGGAAACACCATATATTTT. Full variable domain (missing parts from reference TRBV28 and TRBJ1-3): DVKVTQSSRYLVKRTGEKVFLECVQDMDHENMFWYRQDPGLGLRLIYFSYDVKMKEKGDIPEGYSVSREKKERFSLILESASTNQTSMYLCASTRDRGSGNTIYFGEGSWLTVV.

This clonotype was detected ten times or more. The chain couples TRBV7-9 to TRBJ2-7; tentatively, D is TRBD2 (6 bases). Germline V CDR1 and CDR2: SEHNR, FQNEAQ (reference sequence). CDR3 length equals 15 residues. With 2 bases removed from V and 3 bases from J, the gap between germline ends came to 14 bases. The CDR3 sequence: CASSLTGRDLYEQYF. As DNA, the CDR3 is TGTGCCAGCAGCTTAACCGGGCGGGATCTCTACGAGCAGTACTTC.

Concerning this clonotype itself: A read error may explain this, as a much larger clone is one base away. V gene TRBV13 combines with J gene TRBJ1-1; D is undetermined. V gave up 6 bases and J gave up 1 base, with 6 bases separating them. This CDR3 comprises 12 residues. Germline CDR1 reads PRHDT; CDR2 reads FYEKMQ (reference sequence). The CDR3 is CASSNPNTEAFF. The CDR3 DNA follows: TGTGCCAGCAGTAACCCGAACACTGAAGCTTTCTTT.

This clonotype was seen a handful of times. This sequence joins TRBV29-1 and TRBJ2-7, with 7 bases lining up with TRBD1. There are 13 residues in the CDR3. Unmatched junction bases numbered 7, after V lost 6 bases and J lost 2 bases. Germline V gene sequence: CDR1 SQVTM, CDR2 ANQGSEA. In DNA, the CDR3 is TGCAGCGTACGGGACAGTCATACCTACGAGCAGTACTTC. It codes for CSVRDSHTYEQYF.

This clonotype has a handful of counts. The V and J genes are TRBV28 and TRBJ2-7, with D tentatively TRBD1 or TRBD2 (7 bases each). CDR1 is MDHEN, CDR2 SYDVKM, per germline. The CDR3 has 16 residues. Between the trimmed V and J ends, which lost 6 bases and 4 bases, there was a span of 22 bases. CDR3 loop: CASSWVGGGGQYEQYF. CDR3 DNA: TGTGCCAGCAGCTGGGTAGGGGGCGGGGGACAGTACGAGCAGTACTTC.

This chain connects TRBV28 to TRBJ1-1; 10 positions match TRBD1. This CDR3 comprises 16 residues. The germline gives CDR1 MDHEN, CDR2 SYDVKM. Losses at the gene ends were 5 bases for V and 4 bases for J; bases not matched to a gene: 10. The CDR3 spells CASSLARDRGGTEAFF. In DNA form, the CDR3 reads TGTGCCAGCAGTCTCGCCCGGGACAGGGGAGGCACTGAAGCTTTCTTT.

The V gene is TRBV9, the J gene TRBJ1-2; possibly TRBD1 for D (6 bases). The CDR3 runs 13 residues. The germline V gene encodes CDR1 SGDLS and CDR2 YYNGEE. V gave up 4 bases and J gave up 8 bases, with 15 bases separating them. The CDR3 sequence: CASSPRDTRGYTF. CDR3 DNA: TGTGCCAGCAGCCCGAGGGACACGCGAGGCTACACCTTC.

This clonotype has at least ten counts. The rearrangement uses TRBV6-5 and TRBJ2-5; D is undetermined. This CDR3 spans 14 amino acids. V was shortened by 0 bases and J by 4 bases, with 9 bases between the two germline ends. The germline CDR1 and CDR2 sequences are MNHEY and SVGAGI. Here the CDR3 DNA reads TGTGCCAGCAGTTACTCGCCCGTGGGAGAGACCCAGTACTTC. Its translation: CASSYSPVGETQYF.